These T cell receptor beta chains were read from a single sample in a study of T cell responses to AZD1222 COVID-19 vaccine. Assay: immunoSEQ multiplex PCR; the TCRdb copy retains only in-frame clones and omits some. The table has roughly 120,000 clones, around 94% seen once. This specimen was peripheral blood, taken 28 days after the second AZD1222 dose. Receptors originate from an adult who received the AZD1222 COVID-19 vaccine. CDR3s include the opening cysteine and the closing phenylalanine or tryptophan. D genes are given only for firm matches. Size is omitted from some rows. Given values are once, few, many or a class for expanded clones.

>.|TRBJ1-4|once|TRBV18
CASSLAGTIRGEKLFF
TGTGCCAGCTCGCTGGCCGGGACCATTAGGGGTGAAAAACTGTTTTTT
>.|TRBJ2-7|.|TRBV28
CASSFQKGYEQYF
TGTGCCAGCAGTTTCCAAAAGGGGTACGAGCAGTACTTC
>.|TRBJ1-1|.|TRBV27
CASSPRTGNTEAFF
TGTGCCAGCAGTCCGAGGACTGGGAACACTGAAGCTTTCTTT
>TRBD1|TRBJ2-3|.|TRBV28
CASSNAKGAADTQYF
TGTGCCAGCAGTAACGCGAAGGGGGCTGCAGATACGCAGTATTTT
>TRBD2|TRBJ2-7|once|TRBV27
CASSLRAGGHEQYF
TGTGCCAGCAGTTTGCGCGCGGGAGGTCACGAGCAGTACTTC
>.|TRBJ2-5|.|TRBV5-1
CASSFKETQYF
TGCGCCAGCAGCTTCAAAGAGACCCAGTACTTC
>.|TRBJ1-6|.|TRBV27
CASSAEWTANNSPLHF
TGTGCCAGCAGTGCGGAATGGACAGCAAATAATTCACCCCTCCACTTT
>.|TRBJ1-5|.|TRBV15
CATSRESGDQPQHF
TGTGCCACCAGCAGAGAATCAGGCGATCAGCCCCAGCATTTT
>.|TRBJ1-2|.|TRBV3-1/TRBV3-2
CASSPPDTGGYTF
TGTGCCAGCAGCCCCCCAGATACAGGTGGCTACACCTTC
>.|TRBJ2-7|.|TRBV18
CASSPMGSGEQYF
TGTGCCAGCTCACCAATGGGTTCCGGCGAGCAGTACTTC
>TRBD1|TRBJ1-2|.|TRBV7-9
CASSFTGVNYGYTF
TGTGCCAGCAGCTTTACAGGGGTGAACTATGGCTACACCTTC
>TRBD1|TRBJ1-1|.|TRBV28
CASRDRGRWTEAFF
TGTGCCAGCAGAGACAGGGGGCGGTGGACTGAAGCTTTCTTT
>TRBD1|TRBJ1-5|.|TRBV7-6
CASSASGGSISNQPQHF
TGTGCCAGCAGCGCCTCAGGGGGAAGTATTAGCAATCAGCCCCAGCATTTT
>.|TRBJ2-1|once|TRBV28
CASSLVGVRDEQFF
TGTGCCAGCAGTTTAGTGGGAGTACGGGATGAGCAGTTCTTC
>.|TRBJ2-5|.|TRBV19
CASGVGPQYF
TGTGCCAGCGGGGTAGGTCCCCAGTACTTC
>TRBD1|TRBJ1-5|.|TRBV23-1
CASSQSRRKTGTGTFYSNQPQHF
TGCGCCAGCAGTCAATCTCGGAGAAAGACCGGGACAGGCACCTTTTATAGCAATCAGCCCCAGCATTTT
>.|TRBJ1-1|once|TRBV30
CAWSMAGLNTEAFF
TGTGCCTGGAGTATGGCAGGCCTGAACACTGAAGCTTTCTTT
>TRBD2|TRBJ2-1|.|TRBV9
CASSGGGRRNEQFF
TGTGCCAGCAGCGGGGGCGGGAGGAGGAATGAGCAGTTCTTC
>TRBD2|TRBJ2-7|.|TRBV13
CASSTRLAGLYEQYF
TGTGCCAGCAGCACCCGACTAGCGGGATTGTACGAGCAGTACTTC
>TRBD1|TRBJ1-2|.|TRBV14
CASSQLGQGPILYGYTF
TGTGCCAGCAGCCAATTAGGACAGGGGCCAATTCTTTATGGCTACACCTTC
>.|TRBJ1-2|.|TRBV6-6
CASSYSSQGYTF
TGTGCCAGCAGTTACTCGTCCCAGGGCTACACCTTC
>.|TRBJ2-3|once|TRBV13
CASSLRFGTSTDTQYF
TGTGCCAGCAGCTTGAGATTCGGAACTAGCACAGATACGCAGTATTTT
>.|TRBJ1-2|.|TRBV29-1
CSVTRQEYGYTF
TGCAGCGTTACTCGACAGGAGTATGGCTACACCTTC
>.|TRBJ1-2|.|TRBV4-1
CASSQSDYGYTF
TGCGCCAGCAGCCAGTCAGACTATGGCTACACCTTC
>.|TRBJ1-1|.|TRBV29-1
CSVASGTHTEAFF
TGCAGCGTTGCCAGTGGGACCCACACTGAAGCTTTCTTT
>TRBD1|TRBJ1-1|.|TRBV13
CASSYRGRTGNTEAFF
TGTGCCAGCAGCTATAGAGGCCGGACAGGGAACACTGAAGCTTTCTTT
>.|TRBJ1-2|.|TRBV5-1
CASSPEGSDGYTF
TGCGCCAGCAGCCCCGAGGGGTCCGACGGCTACACCTTC
>TRBD2|TRBJ2-2|.|TRBV18
CASSPRPGGGNPSGELFF
TGTGCCAGCTCACCACGTCCCGGCGGGGGGAATCCGTCCGGGGAGCTGTTTTTT
>.|TRBJ1-5|.|TRBV18
CASSPTTGQPQHF
TGTGCCAGCTCACCCACAACAGGGCAGCCCCAGCATTTT
>.|TRBJ1-5|.|TRBV7-9
CASSSGNFNQPQHF
TGTGCCAGCAGCTCTGGCAACTTTAATCAGCCCCAGCATTTT
>TRBD1|TRBJ2-7|few|TRBV7-9
CASRGQGAWEQYF
TGTGCCAGCAGGGGACAGGGGGCCTGGGAGCAGTACTTC
>TRBD2|TRBJ2-5|.|TRBV28
CASRGSGSGQETQYF
TGTGCCAGCAGAGGGAGCGGGAGTGGGCAAGAGACCCAGTACTTC
>.|TRBJ1-5|.|TRBV19
CASSMTDYQPQHF
TGTGCCAGTAGTATGACAGATTATCAGCCCCAGCATTTT
>.|TRBJ1-1|.|TRBV7-3
CASSSGGNTEAFF
TGTGCCAGCAGCTCGGGGGGAAACACTGAAGCTTTCTTT
>TRBD2|TRBJ2-7|.|TRBV4-1
CASSQAGLAEYEQYF
TGCGCCAGCAGCCAGGCGGGACTAGCGGAATACGAGCAGTACTTC
>TRBD1|TRBJ1-2|.|TRBV9
CASSTNRRQGNYGYTF
TGTGCCAGCAGCACAAACCGCCGACAGGGTAACTATGGCTACACCTTC
>.|TRBJ2-2|.|TRBV6-2/TRBV6-3
CASSHRASADTGELFF
TGTGCCAGCAGTCACCGGGCTAGCGCTGACACCGGGGAGCTGTTTTTT
>.|TRBJ2-3|.|TRBV7-6
CASSSLGTYTDTQYF
TGTGCCAGCAGCTCTCTAGGGACTTACACAGATACGCAGTATTTT
>.|TRBJ2-3|.|TRBV19
CASSISEGLGADTQYF
TGTGCCAGTAGTATCTCCGAGGGGTTGGGAGCAGATACGCAGTATTTT
>TRBD2|TRBJ2-7|.|TRBV7-3
CASSLGLAGVYEQYF
TGTGCCAGCAGCTTGGGACTAGCGGGAGTATACGAGCAGTACTTC
>TRBD2|TRBJ2-1|.|TRBV3-1/TRBV3-2
CASSRSSGSDPKQFF
TGTGCCAGCAGCCGATCTAGCGGGAGTGACCCCAAGCAGTTCTTC
>.|TRBJ1-1|.|TRBV2
CASSDRRTMNTEAFF
TGTGCCAGCAGTGACAGGCGAACCATGAACACTGAAGCTTTCTTT
>.|TRBJ1-1|.|TRBV12-3/TRBV12-4
CATRQPDTEAFF
TGTGCCACTCGTCAGCCCGACACTGAAGCTTTCTTT
>.|TRBJ2-6|.|TRBV5-1
CASKGTGANVLTF
TGCGCCAGCAAGGGTACGGGGGCCAACGTCCTGACTTTC